A single sample gave rise to the 27 T cell receptor beta chains below, sequenced in a study of Ad26.COV2.S vaccination and SARS-CoV-2 variants. The protocol was immunoSEQ multiplex PCR, while the TCRdb copy is restricted to in-frame clones and leaves out a portion. The sample has more than 400,000 clones, about 90% seen once. As for treatment: some 20 received Ad26.COV2.S at low or high dose, single or two shots; roughly five received placebo; per-sample allocation not given. All samples were drawn on day 63, counting from the first vaccine or placebo injection. This sample comprised peripheral blood, obtained in a trial of Ad26.COV2.S vaccine versus placebo. The receptor set was obtained from a person aged 18-60 years who received the Ad26.COV2.S COVID-19 vaccine or a placebo.

The chain joins TRBV19 to TRBJ2-5; 9 nucleotides line up with TRBD2. This CDR3 has 14 residues. After removal of 3 bases from V and 5 bases from J, the junction contained 4 bases not matched to a gene. Germline V gene data show CDR1 as LNHDA and CDR2 as SQIVND (reference sequence). For the CDR3, the DNA is TGTGCCAGTAGTATCAGCGGGGGGTTTGAGACCCAGTACTTC. Translating gives CASSISGGFETQYF.

V usage is TRBV27 and J usage is TRBJ1-2, with D perhaps matching TRBD1 (6 bases). CDR3 size: 16 residues. From germline, CDR1 is MNHEY and CDR2 SMNVEV (reference sequence). Trimming removed 0 bases at V and 4 bases at J, with 15 bases between. CDR3: CASSLSWDTERYGYTF. The CDR3 DNA reads as TGTGCCAGCAGTTTATCCTGGGACACCGAGCGCTATGGCTACACCTTC.

The gene calls are TRBV19 and TRBJ2-3, with 10 bases that match TRBD2. This CDR3 spans 16 amino acids. Germline CDR1 is LNHDA and CDR2 is SQIVND (reference sequence). With V trimmed by 8 bases and J by 1 base, 9 bases remained unmatched. This chain's CDR3 is CASSRKGLAGTDTQYF. CDR3 in DNA: TGTGCCAGTTCGCGGAAAGGACTAGCGGGCACAGATACGCAGTATTTT.

The rearrangement links TRBV24-1 to TRBJ2-3; 7 bases agree with TRBD2. Germline V gives CDR1 KGHDR, CDR2 SFDVKD. The CDR3 spans 15 residues. J gave up 3 bases and V 3 bases, and 5 bases lay outside the gene matches. The CDR3 sequence is CATSDATSRTDTQYF. CDR3 coding DNA: TGTGCCACCAGTGATGCGACTAGCAGGACAGATACGCAGTATTTT.

The genes are TRBV7-2 and TRBJ2-7; TRBD2 aligns across 9 bases. Per the germline V gene, CDR1 is SGHTA and CDR2 is FQGNSA. The J segment lost 2 bases and the V segment lost 5 bases, leaving 16 bases of the junction unmatched. The length of the CDR3 is 18 residues. The CDR3 loop is CASSPRWHFAGGPYEQYF. CDR3 nucleotide sequence: TGTGCCAGCAGCCCGAGGTGGCACTTTGCGGGGGGGCCCTACGAGCAGTACTTC.

The chain has TRBV24-1 and TRBJ2-3, with 10 bases aligning to TRBD1. The CDR3 extends over 16 amino acids. V lost 3 bases, J lost 4 bases, and 6 bases stayed unmatched. Germline V gene lookup returns CDR1 KGHDR and CDR2 SFDVKD. The CDR3 sequence is CATSDPDRGQSDTQYF. CDR3 coding DNA: TGTGCCACCAGTGATCCTGACAGGGGGCAGTCAGATACGCAGTATTTT.

The V and J genes are TRBV10-1 and TRBJ2-3; 10 bases map to TRBD2. CDR1 and CDR2 from the germline V gene are WNHNN and SYGVQD (reference sequence). The junction had 10 bases not matched to a gene; V was cut back by 1 base and J by 3 bases. The CDR3 is made up of 18 amino acids. The CDR3 is CASSEFRAGGKRTDTQYF. The CDR3 coding sequence is TGCGCCAGCAGTGAGTTTCGAGCGGGGGGGAAGAGGACAGATACGCAGTATTTT.

The chain links TRBV25-1 to TRBJ2-1; 7 bases match TRBD1. V shed 0 bases, J shed 5 bases, and the junction held 7 bases outside the gene matches. CDR3 length: 16 amino acids. Germline lookup yields CDR1 MGHDK and CDR2 SYGVNS. CDR3 DNA: TGTGCCAGCAGTGAATATGCCGGACAGGCTAACAATGAGCAGTTCTTC. Encoded protein: CASSEYAGQANNEQFF.

This clone appeared a single time. The rearrangement links TRBV20-1 to TRBJ1-5, with D unresolved. Per germline, CDR1 DFQATT and CDR2 SNEGSKA (reference sequence). The CDR3 spans 14 residues. The V end lost 3 bases, the J end lost 0 bases, and 9 bases lay between the germline ends. CDR3 protein: CSASGAYSNQPQHF. CDR3 sequence (DNA): TGCAGTGCTAGTGGAGCTTATAGCAATCAGCCCCAGCATTTT.

V gene TRBV9 combines with J gene TRBJ2-1; D possibly uses TRBD1 or TRBD2 (5 bases each). Deletions cut 0 bases from V and 8 bases from J, with 12 bases between. The CDR3 sequence is 14 residues long. Germline CDR1 reads SGDLS; CDR2 reads YYNGEE. CDR3 loop: CASSVVPGRDEQFF. CDR3 sequence (DNA): TGTGCCAGCAGCGTAGTCCCAGGGCGGGATGAGCAGTTCTTC.

With respect to this clone: One junction end does not reproduce the germline sequence, and a read error may be involved. The V gene is TRBV11-2, the J gene TRBJ2-2; 8 positions agree with TRBD2. CDR1 is SGHAT, CDR2 FQNNGV, per germline. The CDR3 has 19 amino acids. CDR3 coding DNA: TGTGCCAGCAGTTTAGGGTGGCGGGGGGTCCATTCGAACACCGGGGAGCTGTTTTTT. As protein: CASSLGWRGVHSNTGELFF.

The chain recombines TRBV7-2 with TRBJ1-2; 9 nucleotides match TRBD1. V shed 2 bases and J 5 bases; nucleotides not matched to a gene: 12. The CDR3 consists of 17 residues. Germline-derived CDR1 and CDR2 are SGHTA and FQGNSA. The CDR3 protein is CASSLLGGQGLNYGYTF. Here the CDR3 DNA reads TGTGCCAGCAGCTTACTTGGCGGACAGGGGCTCAATTATGGCTACACCTTC.

V usage is TRBV6-5 and J usage is TRBJ2-5, with 7 bases identical to TRBD2. CDR3 size: 14 residues. Germline CDR1 reads MNHEY; CDR2 reads SVGAGI. V dropped 1 base and J dropped 5; count of bases not matched to a gene: 4. CDR3 sequence reads: CASSYLSGAETQYF. CDR3 DNA: TGTGCCAGCAGTTACTTGAGCGGGGCGGAGACCCAGTACTTC.

V is TRBV6-2 or TRBV6-3 and J is TRBJ1-5, with TRBD1 matching 7 bases. The CDR3 loop spans 15 amino acids. V lost 1 base to trimming and J lost 4 bases; unmatched junction nucleotides: 4. The germline V gene has CDR1 MNHEY and CDR2 SVGEGT. The CDR3 region has the DNA TGTGCCAGCAGTTACTTACAGGGGAATAATCAGCCCCAGCATTTT. It is translated as CASSYLQGNNQPQHF.

The rearrangement uses TRBV10-1 and TRBJ2-3; D is perhaps TRBD2 (5 bases). CDR3 length: 18 residues. Looked up from germline, CDR1 is WNHNN and CDR2 is SYGVQD (reference sequence). The V gene lost 4 bases and the J gene lost 1 base, with 21 bases spanning the gap. The CDR3 region has the DNA TGCGCCAGCAGTGGATGCCGAGGGTTGATCGGGGGCACAGATACGCAGTATTTT. Translated: CASSGCRGLIGGTDTQYF.

CDR3 residues: CASSILRGSYNSPLHF. The CDR3 DNA is TGTGCCAGTAGTATACTCAGAGGATCCTATAATTCACCCCTCCACTTT. The chain couples TRBV19 to TRBJ1-6; no definite D call. V lost 2 bases to trimming and J lost 1 base, with 9 bases between them. The CDR3 is 16 amino acids. Germline-derived CDR1 and CDR2 are LNHDA and SQIVND (reference sequence).

This chain uses TRBV4-3 with TRBJ1-6, with unresolved D. Trimming pared 1 base from V and 0 bases from J, leaving 10 bases between. CDR3 length: 17 residues. Germline-derived CDR1 and CDR2 are LGHNA and YSLEER. The CDR3 DNA sequence: TGCGCCAGCAGCCAAGTTTCAGGCAGCTCCTATAATTCACCCCTCCACTTT. This translates into CASSQVSGSSYNSPLHF.

This rearrangement joins TRBV5-1 to TRBJ2-7; no clear D. V lost 2 bases and J lost 3, with 9 bases in between. The CDR3 runs 13 residues. Germline lookup yields CDR1 SGHRS and CDR2 YFSETQ. The chain's CDR3 is CASSLRSYYEQYF. For the CDR3, the DNA is TGCGCCAGCAGCTTACGCAGTTACTACGAGCAGTACTTC.

The gene calls are TRBV19 and TRBJ1-1; no clear D gene. This CDR3 comprises 13 residues. Germline CDR1 and CDR2: LNHDA and SQIVND (reference sequence). The V and J ends lost 5 bases and 4 bases respectively, with 11 bases between them. Here the CDR3 DNA reads TGTGCCAGTAGTCTGACCGAGTTCACTGAAGCTTTCTTT. It yields the protein CASSLTEFTEAFF. Together with reference TRBV19 and TRBJ1-1, the CDR3 gives the full variable domain: DGGITQSPKYLFRKEGQNVTLSCEQNLNHDAMYWYRQDPGQGLRLIYYSQIVNDFQKGDIAEGYSVSREKKESFPLTVTSAQKNPTAFYLCASSLTEFTEAFFGQGTRLTVV.

The rearrangement uses TRBV6-5 and TRBJ1-4; D remains ambiguous. The CDR3 has 15 residues. Trimming took 6 bases from V and 4 from J, leaving 15 bases between them. Germline values: CDR1 MNHEY, CDR2 SVGAGI. The CDR3, as DNA: TGTGCCAGCAGCTCAGTCGGGTTAGGTAATGAAAAACTGTTTTTT. Amino acids: CASSSVGLGNEKLFF.

V usage is TRBV6-2 or TRBV6-3 and J usage is TRBJ1-2; 8 bases are a match to TRBD1. V trimming: 0 bases; J trimming: 3 bases; junction bases outside the gene matches: 6. This CDR3 spans 16 amino acids. The V gene's germline CDR1 is MNHEY and CDR2 SVGEGT. CDR3 DNA sequence: TGTGCCAGCAGTTACTCGCCAGGGGGCGATTACTATGGCTACACCTTC. It yields the protein CASSYSPGGDYYGYTF.

The V gene is TRBV5-1, the J gene TRBJ2-2; no clear D gene. V was shortened by 3 bases and J by 4 bases, with 7 bases between the two germline ends. Per the germline V gene, CDR1 is SGHRS and CDR2 is YFSETQ. This CDR3 is 13 amino acids long. The CDR3 DNA reads as TGCGCCAGCAGCTCCGGGTTCACCGGGGAGCTGTTTTTT. Its protein is CASSSGFTGELFF. Full variable domain (outside the CDR3, taken from reference TRBV5-1 and TRBJ2-2): KAGVTQTPRYLIKTRGQQVTLSCSPISGHRSVSWYQQTPGQGLQFLFEYFSETQRNKGNFPGRFSGRQFSNSRSEMNVSTLELGDSALYLCASSSGFTGELFFGEGSRLTVL.

This clone was seen a single time. The chain is built from TRBV29-1 and TRBJ1-2; 7 bases match TRBD1. Germline-derived CDR1 and CDR2 are SQVTM and ANQGSEA. The CDR3 spans 11 residues. The ends lost 2 bases at V and 8 bases at J; junction bases unmatched: 2. The DNA of the CDR3 is TGCAGCGTTGAAAAACAGGGGGGCTACACCTTC. Translation: CSVEKQGGYTF.

J is TRBJ2-6 and V is TRBV7-2; D ambiguous. The CDR3 consists of 17 residues. CDR1 is SGHTA, CDR2 FQGNSA, per germline. V was pared by 2 bases and J by 4 bases, with 15 bases between. The CDR3 loop reads CASSLYSTDSGANVLTF. The CDR3 coding sequence is TGTGCCAGCAGCTTATATTCGACGGATTCAGGGGCCAACGTCCTGACTTTC.

The CDR3 DNA reads TGTGCCAGCAGCTTAGCATCGATACTAGCGGGGGGCCGGGGAGAGCAGTACTTC. Protein product: CASSLASILAGGRGEQYF. The chain has TRBV7-4 and TRBJ2-7; the match to TRBD2 covers 12 bases. Trimming removed 0 bases from V and 7 bases from J; junction bases left unmatched: 13. Per the germline V gene, CDR1 is SGHVT and CDR2 is SQSDAQ. The CDR3 runs to 18 residues.

The CDR3 region is CASSYYLLDREALYSYEQYF. The CDR3 DNA is TGTGCCAGCAGTTACTATCTATTGGACAGGGAGGCCCTCTACTCCTACGAGCAGTACTTC. The chain links TRBV6-2 or TRBV6-3 to TRBJ2-7, with 8 bases fitting TRBD1. Germline CDR1 reads MNHEY; CDR2 reads SVGEGT. The length of the CDR3 is 20 residues. Trimming cost V 1 base and J 0 bases; bases outside gene matches: 17.

About this clone: At one of its ends the junction is not consistent with the germline gene, which may arise from a read error. This chain uses TRBV7-7 with TRBJ2-3; 15 nucleotides align to TRBD2. Germline CDR1 and CDR2: SSHAT and FNYEAQ (reference sequence). CDR3 length equals 20 residues. CDR3 coding DNA: TGTGCTAGCAGCTCTAGCCCGGGACTAGCGGGGGGCCCTAGCACAGATACGCAGTATTTT. Translation: CASSSSPGLAGGPSTDTQYF.